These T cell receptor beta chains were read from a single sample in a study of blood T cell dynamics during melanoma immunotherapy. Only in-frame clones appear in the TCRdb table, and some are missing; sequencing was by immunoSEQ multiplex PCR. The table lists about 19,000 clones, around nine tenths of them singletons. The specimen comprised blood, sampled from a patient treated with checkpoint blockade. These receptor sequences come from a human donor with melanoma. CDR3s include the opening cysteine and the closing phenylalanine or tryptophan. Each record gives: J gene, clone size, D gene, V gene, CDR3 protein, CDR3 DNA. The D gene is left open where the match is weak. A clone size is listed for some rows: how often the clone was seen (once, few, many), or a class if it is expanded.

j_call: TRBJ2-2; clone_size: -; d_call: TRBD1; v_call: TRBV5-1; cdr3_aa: CASSRTGNTGELFF; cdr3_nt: TGCGCCAGCAGCCGGACAGGGAACACCGGGGAGCTGTTTTTT
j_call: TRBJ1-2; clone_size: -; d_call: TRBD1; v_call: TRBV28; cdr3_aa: CASNDGQANYGYTF; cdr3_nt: TGTGCCAGCAATGACGGACAGGCCAATTATGGCTACACCTTC
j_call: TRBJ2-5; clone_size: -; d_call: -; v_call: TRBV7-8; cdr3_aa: CASSARDTQETQYF; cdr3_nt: TGTGCCAGCAGCGCCCGGGACACCCAAGAGACCCAGTACTTC
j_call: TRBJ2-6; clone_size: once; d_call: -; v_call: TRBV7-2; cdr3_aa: CASSLARDGPTNVLTF; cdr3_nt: TGTGCCAGCAGCTTAGCACGGGACGGACCCACCAACGTCCTGACTTTC
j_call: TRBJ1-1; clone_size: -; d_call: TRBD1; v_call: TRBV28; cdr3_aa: CASRSRLGQGARTEAFF; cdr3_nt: TGTGCCAGCAGAAGCCGGTTGGGACAGGGGGCGCGGACTGAAGCTTTCTTT
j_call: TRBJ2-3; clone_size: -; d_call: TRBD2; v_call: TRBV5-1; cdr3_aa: CASSPGTSGDTQYF; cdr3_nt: TGCGCCAGCAGCCCGGGGACTAGCGGGGATACGCAGTATTTT
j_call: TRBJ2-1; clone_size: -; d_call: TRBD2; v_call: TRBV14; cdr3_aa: CASSRLNSGNSYNEQFF; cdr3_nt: TGTGCCAGCAGCCGATTGAATAGCGGGAACTCCTACAATGAGCAGTTCTTC
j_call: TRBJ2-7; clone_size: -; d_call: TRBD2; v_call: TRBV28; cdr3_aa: CASRLAGTHYEQYF; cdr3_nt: TGTGCCAGCAGACTAGCGGGAACCCACTACGAGCAGTACTTC
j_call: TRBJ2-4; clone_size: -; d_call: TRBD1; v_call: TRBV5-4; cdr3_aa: CASSGHRGQNIQYF; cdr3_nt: TGTGCCAGCAGCGGACACAGGGGTCAAAACATTCAGTACTTC
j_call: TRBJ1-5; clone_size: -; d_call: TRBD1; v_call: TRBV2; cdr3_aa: CASDGQGNQPQHF; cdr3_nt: TGTGCCAGCGACGGACAGGGCAATCAGCCCCAGCATTTT
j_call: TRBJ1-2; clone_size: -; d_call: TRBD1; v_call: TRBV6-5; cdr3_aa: CASSTNRGLVGYTF; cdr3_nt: TGTGCCAGCAGTACCAACAGGGGGCTCGTTGGCTACACCTTC
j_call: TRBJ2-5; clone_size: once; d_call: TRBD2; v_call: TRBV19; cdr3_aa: CASSILAGAQETQYF; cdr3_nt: TGTGCCAGTAGTATCCTAGCGGGGGCCCAAGAGACCCAGTACTTC
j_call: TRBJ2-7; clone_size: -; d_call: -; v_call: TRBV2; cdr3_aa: CASSEGYEQYF; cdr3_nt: TGTGCCAGCAGTGAAGGGTACGAGCAGTACTTC
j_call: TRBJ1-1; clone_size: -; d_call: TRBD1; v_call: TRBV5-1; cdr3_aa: CASIPDRDGEAFF; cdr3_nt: TGCGCCAGCATCCCCGACAGGGACGGTGAAGCTTTCTTT
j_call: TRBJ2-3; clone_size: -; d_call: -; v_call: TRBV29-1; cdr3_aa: CSVEPSTDTQYF; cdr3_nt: TGCAGCGTTGAGCCCAGCACAGATACGCAGTATTTT
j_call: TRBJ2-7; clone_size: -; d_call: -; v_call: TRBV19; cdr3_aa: CASSIVGNEQYF; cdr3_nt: TGTGCCAGTAGTATCGTGGGTAACGAGCAGTACTTC
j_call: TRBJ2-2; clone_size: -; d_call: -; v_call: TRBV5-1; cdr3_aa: CASSLKNRDDTGELFF; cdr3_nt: TGCGCCAGCAGCTTAAAAAACAGGGACGACACCGGGGAGCTGTTTTTT
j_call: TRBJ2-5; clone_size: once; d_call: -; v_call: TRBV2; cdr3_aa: CASSPQETQYF; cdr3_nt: TGTGCCAGCAGTCCTCAAGAGACCCAGTACTTC
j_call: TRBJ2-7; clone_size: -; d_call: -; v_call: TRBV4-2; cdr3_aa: CASSQDLVGYEQYF; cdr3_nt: TGTGCCAGCAGCCAAGATCTAGTAGGGTACGAGCAGTACTTC
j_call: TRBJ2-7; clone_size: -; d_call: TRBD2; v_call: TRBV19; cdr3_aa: CASASGSSYEQYF; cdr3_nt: TGTGCCAGTGCAAGCGGGAGCTCCTACGAGCAGTACTTC
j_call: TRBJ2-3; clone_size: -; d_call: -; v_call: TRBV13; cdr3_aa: CASSLSPTPPDTQYF; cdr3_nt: TGTGCCAGCAGCTTAAGCCCGACCCCTCCAGATACGCAGTATTTT
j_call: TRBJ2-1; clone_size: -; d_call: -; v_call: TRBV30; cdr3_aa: CAWGGHEQFF; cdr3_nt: TGTGCCTGGGGGGGCCATGAGCAGTTCTTC
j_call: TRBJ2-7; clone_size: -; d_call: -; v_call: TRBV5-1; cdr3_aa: CASSLAGSGRGEQYF; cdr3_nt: TGCGCCAGCAGCTTGGCCGGGAGTGGACGCGGAGAGCAGTACTTC
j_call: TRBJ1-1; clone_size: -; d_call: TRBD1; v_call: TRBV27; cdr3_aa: CASSVQGVSTEAFF; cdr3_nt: TGTGCCAGCAGTGTACAGGGGGTGAGCACTGAAGCTTTCTTT
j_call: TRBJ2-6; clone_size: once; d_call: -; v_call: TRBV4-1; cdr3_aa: CVSSQELYSGANVLTF; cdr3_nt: TGCGTCAGCAGCCAAGAGTTATACTCTGGGGCCAACGTCCTGACTTTC
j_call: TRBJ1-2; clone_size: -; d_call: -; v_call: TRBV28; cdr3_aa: CASSFRQGYGYTF; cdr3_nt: TGTGCCAGCAGTTTCAGGCAGGGCTATGGCTACACCTTC
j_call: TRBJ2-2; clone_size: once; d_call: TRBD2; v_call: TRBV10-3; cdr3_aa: CAISDGTRPSGRSGAGELFF; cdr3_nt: TGTGCCATCAGTGACGGGACCCGCCCTAGCGGGAGGAGCGGCGCCGGGGAGCTGTTTTTT
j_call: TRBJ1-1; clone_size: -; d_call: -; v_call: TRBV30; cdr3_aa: CAWSVRGEAFF; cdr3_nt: TGTGCCTGGAGTGTCCGGGGTGAAGCTTTCTTT
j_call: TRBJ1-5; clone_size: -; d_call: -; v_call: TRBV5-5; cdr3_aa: CASSPILGYWQPQHF; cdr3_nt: TGTGCCAGCAGCCCAATACTGGGGTATTGGCAGCCCCAGCATTTT
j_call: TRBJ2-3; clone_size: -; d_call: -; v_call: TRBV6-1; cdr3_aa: CASTKQGTDTQYF; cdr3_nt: TGTGCCAGCACCAAACAGGGCACAGATACGCAGTATTTT
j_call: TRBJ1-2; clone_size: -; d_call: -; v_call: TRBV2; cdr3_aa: CASNPPRGGGGYTF; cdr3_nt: TGTGCCAGCAATCCACCACGGGGCGGCGGCGGCTACACCTTC
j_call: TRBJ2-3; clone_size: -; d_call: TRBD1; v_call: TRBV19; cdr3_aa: CASSNGRQGPTDTQYF; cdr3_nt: TGTGCCAGTAGTAACGGCCGACAGGGTCCCACAGATACGCAGTATTTT
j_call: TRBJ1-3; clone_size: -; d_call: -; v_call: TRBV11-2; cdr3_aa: CASSLTADSGNTIYF; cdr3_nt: TGTGCCAGCAGCTTAACGGCAGATTCTGGAAACACCATATATTTT
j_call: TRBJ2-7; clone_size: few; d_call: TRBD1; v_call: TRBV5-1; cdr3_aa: CASSLLDRAYEQYF; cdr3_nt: TGCGCCAGCAGCTTGCTCGACAGGGCCTACGAGCAGTACTTC
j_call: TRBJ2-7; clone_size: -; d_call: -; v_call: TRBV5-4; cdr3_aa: CASSLAVGPYEQYF; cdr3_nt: TGTGCCAGCAGCTTGGCCGTGGGGCCATACGAGCAGTACTTC
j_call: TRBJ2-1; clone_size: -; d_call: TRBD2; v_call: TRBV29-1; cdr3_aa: CSVEDQRLAGDYNEQFF; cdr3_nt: TGCAGCGTTGAAGATCAGAGGCTAGCGGGAGATTACAATGAGCAGTTCTTC
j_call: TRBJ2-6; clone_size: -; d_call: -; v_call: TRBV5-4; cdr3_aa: CASSWGTGTGANVLTF; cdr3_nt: TGTGCCAGCAGCTGGGGTACAGGAACTGGGGCCAACGTCCTGACTTTC
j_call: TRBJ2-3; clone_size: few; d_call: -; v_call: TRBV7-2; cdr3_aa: CASSLDRGTDTQYF; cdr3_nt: TGTGCCAGCAGCTTAGACAGGGGCACAGATACGCAGTATTTT
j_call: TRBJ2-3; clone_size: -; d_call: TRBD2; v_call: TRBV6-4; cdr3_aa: CASSASGSADTQYF; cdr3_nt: TGTGCCAGCAGTGCTAGCGGGAGCGCAGATACGCAGTATTTT
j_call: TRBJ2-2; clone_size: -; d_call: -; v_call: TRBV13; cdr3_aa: CASSPEGTGELFF; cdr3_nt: TGTGCCAGCAGCCCCGAGGGCACCGGGGAGCTGTTTTTT
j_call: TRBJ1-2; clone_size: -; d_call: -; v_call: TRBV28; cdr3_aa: CASRPGPYYGYTF; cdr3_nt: TGTGCCAGCAGGCCGGGACCGTACTATGGCTACACCTTC
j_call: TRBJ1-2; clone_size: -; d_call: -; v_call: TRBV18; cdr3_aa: CASSPRQIVGYGYTF; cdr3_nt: TGTGCCAGCTCACCCCGACAGATCGTGGGCTATGGCTACACCTTC
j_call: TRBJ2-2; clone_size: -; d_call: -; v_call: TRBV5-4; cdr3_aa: CASWRVGNTGELFF; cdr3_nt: TGTGCCAGCTGGCGGGTCGGGAACACCGGGGAGCTGTTTTTT
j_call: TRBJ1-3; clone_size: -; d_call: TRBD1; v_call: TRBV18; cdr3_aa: CASSRDSGGDTIYF; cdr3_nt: TGTGCCAGCTCACGAGACTCAGGGGGAGACACCATATATTTT
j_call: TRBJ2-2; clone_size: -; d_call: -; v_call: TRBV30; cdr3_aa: CAWTEGGRDTGELFF; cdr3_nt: TGTGCCTGGACCGAGGGGGGCAGGGACACCGGGGAGCTGTTTTTT